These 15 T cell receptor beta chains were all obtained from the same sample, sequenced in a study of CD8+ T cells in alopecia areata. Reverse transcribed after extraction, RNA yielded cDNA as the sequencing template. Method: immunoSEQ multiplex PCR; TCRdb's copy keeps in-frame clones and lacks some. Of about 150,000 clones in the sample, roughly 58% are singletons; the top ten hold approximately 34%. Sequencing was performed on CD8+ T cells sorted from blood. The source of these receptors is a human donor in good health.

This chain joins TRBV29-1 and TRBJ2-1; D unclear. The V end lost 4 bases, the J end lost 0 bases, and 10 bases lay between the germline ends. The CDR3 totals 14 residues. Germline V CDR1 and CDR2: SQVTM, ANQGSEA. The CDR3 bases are TGCAGCGTTGTGCTGGAAGTCTCCTACAATGAGCAGTTCTTC. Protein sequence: CSVVLEVSYNEQFF.

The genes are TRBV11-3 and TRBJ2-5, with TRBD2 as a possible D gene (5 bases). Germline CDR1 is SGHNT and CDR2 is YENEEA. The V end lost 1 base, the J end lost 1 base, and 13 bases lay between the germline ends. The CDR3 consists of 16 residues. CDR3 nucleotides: TGTGCCAGCAGCTTAGGACCCGGGAACATCCAAGAGACCCAGTACTTC. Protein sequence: CASSLGPGNIQETQYF. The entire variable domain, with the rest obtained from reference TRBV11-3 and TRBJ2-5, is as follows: EAGVVQSPRYKIIEKKQPVAFWCNPISGHNTLYWYLQNLGQGPELLIRYENEEAVDDSQLPKDRFSAERLKGVDSTLKIQPAELGDSAVYLCASSLGPGNIQETQYFGPGTRLLVL.

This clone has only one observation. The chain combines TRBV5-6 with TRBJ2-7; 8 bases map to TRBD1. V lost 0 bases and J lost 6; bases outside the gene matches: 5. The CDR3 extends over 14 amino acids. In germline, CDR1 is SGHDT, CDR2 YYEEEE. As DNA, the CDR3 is TGTGCCAGCAGCTTGGGGACAGGGCAAGGCGAGCAGTACTTC. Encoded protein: CASSLGTGQGEQYF.

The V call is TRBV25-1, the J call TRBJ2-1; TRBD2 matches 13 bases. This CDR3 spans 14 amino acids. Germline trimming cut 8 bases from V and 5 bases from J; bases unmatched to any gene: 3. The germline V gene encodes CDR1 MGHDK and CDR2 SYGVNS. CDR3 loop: CASGGLAGHNEQFF. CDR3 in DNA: TGTGCCAGCGGGGGACTAGCGGGACACAATGAGCAGTTCTTC. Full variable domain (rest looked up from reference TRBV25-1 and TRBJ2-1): EADIYQTPRYLVIGTGKKITLECSQTMGHDKMYWYQQDPGMELHLIHYSYGVNSTEKGDLSSESTVSRIRTEHFPLTLESARPSHTSQYLCASGGLAGHNEQFFGPGTRLTVL.

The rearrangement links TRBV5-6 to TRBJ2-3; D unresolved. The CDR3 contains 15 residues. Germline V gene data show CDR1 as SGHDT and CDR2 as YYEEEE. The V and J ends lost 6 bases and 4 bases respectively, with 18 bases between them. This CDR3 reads CASISGFRTADTQYF. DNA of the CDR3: TGTGCCAGCATTTCCGGGTTCCGAACTGCAGATACGCAGTATTTT.

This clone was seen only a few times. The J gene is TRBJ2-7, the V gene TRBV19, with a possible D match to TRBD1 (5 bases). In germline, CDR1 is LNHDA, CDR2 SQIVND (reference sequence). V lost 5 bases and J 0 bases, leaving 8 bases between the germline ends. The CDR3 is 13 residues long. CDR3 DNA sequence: TGTGCCAGTAGTCAGACAGTCTCCTACGAGCAGTACTTC. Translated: CASSQTVSYEQYF.

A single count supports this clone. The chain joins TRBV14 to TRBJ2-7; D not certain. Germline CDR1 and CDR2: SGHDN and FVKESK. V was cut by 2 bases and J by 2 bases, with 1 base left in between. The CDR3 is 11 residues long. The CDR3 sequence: CASSQTYEQYF. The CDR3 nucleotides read TGTGCCAGCAGCCAAACCTACGAGCAGTACTTC.

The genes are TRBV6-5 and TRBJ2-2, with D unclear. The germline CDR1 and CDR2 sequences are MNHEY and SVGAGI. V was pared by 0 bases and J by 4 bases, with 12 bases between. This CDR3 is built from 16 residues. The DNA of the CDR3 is TGTGCCAGCAGTTACTCGGTCCTTAGAACCACCGGGGAGCTGTTTTTT. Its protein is CASSYSVLRTTGELFF.

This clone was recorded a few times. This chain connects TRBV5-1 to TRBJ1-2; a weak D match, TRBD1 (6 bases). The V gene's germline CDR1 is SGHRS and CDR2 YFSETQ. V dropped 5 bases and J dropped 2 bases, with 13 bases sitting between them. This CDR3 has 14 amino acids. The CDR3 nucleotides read TGCGCCAGCAGTAACAGGGACCGCAACTATGGCTACACCTTC. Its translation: CASSNRDRNYGYTF.

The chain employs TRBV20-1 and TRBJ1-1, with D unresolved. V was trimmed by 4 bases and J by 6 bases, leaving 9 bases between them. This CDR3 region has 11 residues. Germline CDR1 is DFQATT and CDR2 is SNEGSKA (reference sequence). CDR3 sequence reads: CSAKVVAEAFF. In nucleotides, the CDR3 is TGCAGTGCTAAGGTTGTCGCTGAAGCTTTCTTT.

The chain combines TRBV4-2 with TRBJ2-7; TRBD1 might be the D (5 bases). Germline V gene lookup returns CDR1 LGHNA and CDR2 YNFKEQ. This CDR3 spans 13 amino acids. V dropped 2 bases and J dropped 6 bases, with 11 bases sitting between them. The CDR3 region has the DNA TGTGCCAGCAGCCAAACAGGTTTTCGCGAGCAGTACTTC. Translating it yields CASSQTGFREQYF.

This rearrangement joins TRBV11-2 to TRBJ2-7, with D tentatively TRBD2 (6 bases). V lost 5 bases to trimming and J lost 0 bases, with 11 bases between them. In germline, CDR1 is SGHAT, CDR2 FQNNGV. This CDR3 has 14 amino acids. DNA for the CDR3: TGTGCCAGCAGCCAGCGGGCTGGCTCCTACGAGCAGTACTTC. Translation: CASSQRAGSYEQYF.

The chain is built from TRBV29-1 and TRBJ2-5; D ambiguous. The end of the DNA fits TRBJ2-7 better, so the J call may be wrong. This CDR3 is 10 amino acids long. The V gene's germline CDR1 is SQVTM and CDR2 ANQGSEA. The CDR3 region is CSVLDYEQYF. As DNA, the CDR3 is TGCAGCGTTTTAGACTACGAGCAGTACTTC.

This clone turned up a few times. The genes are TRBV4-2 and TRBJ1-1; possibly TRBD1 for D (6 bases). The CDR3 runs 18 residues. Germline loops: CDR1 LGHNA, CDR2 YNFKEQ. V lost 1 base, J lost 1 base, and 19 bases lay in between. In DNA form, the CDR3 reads TGTGCCAGCAGCCAAGCCATCATGGTAGGGGGACCGAACACTGAAGCTTTCTTT. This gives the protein CASSQAIMVGGPNTEAFF.

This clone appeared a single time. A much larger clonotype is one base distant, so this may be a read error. The CDR3 DNA follows: TGTGCCAGCAGCCTTTCCTACGAGCAGTACTTC. Amino acid sequence: CASSLSYEQYF. The chain joins TRBV14 to TRBJ2-7; D not resolved. The germline V gene encodes CDR1 SGHDN and CDR2 FVKESK. V dropped 4 bases and J dropped 1 base, with 2 bases sitting between them. This CDR3 has 11 residues.